The 15 T cell receptor beta chains listed next were all sequenced from one sample in a study of T cell responses to AZD1222 COVID-19 vaccine. Sequenced by immunoSEQ multiplex PCR; TCRdb stores in-frame clones only, minus some. The repertoire holds fewer than 150,000 clones, with 85% to 90% as singletons. The sequencing used peripheral blood, collected on day 0 of AZD1222 vaccination. Receptors originate from an adult in good health.

The J gene is TRBJ1-5, the V gene TRBV6-1, with a tentative D call TRBD1 (5 bases). The germline V gene encodes CDR1 MNHNS and CDR2 SASEGT. CDR3 length: 16 amino acids. V lost 3 bases and J lost 6, with 18 bases in between. In nucleotides, the CDR3 is TGTGCCAGCAGTGATTTCGTAGGGGATGTCGGTCAGCCCCAGCATTTT. This codes for CASSDFVGDVGQPQHF.

Only one count was recorded for this clone. In DNA, the CDR3 is TGTGCCAGCATGTGGGCAAGCAATCAGCCCCAGCATTTT. This encodes CASMWASNQPQHF. The chain uses TRBV6-5 and TRBJ1-5; D unclear. CDR3 length: 13 residues. The V gene lost 7 bases and the J gene lost 1 base, with 8 bases spanning the gap. Germline CDR1 reads MNHEY; CDR2 reads SVGAGI.

V gene TRBV9 combines with J gene TRBJ2-1, with D perhaps matching TRBD2 (5 bases). Trimming removed 4 bases from V and 3 bases from J, with 26 bases in between. The CDR3 totals 19 residues. Germline CDR1 is SGDLS and CDR2 is YYNGEE. CDR3 coding DNA: TGTGCCAGCAGCCGATATAGCGTCGCCCCTGAAGCCCTCTACAATGAGCAGTTCTTC. Protein product: CASSRYSVAPEALYNEQFF.

The chain combines TRBV6-5 with TRBJ2-7, with D unclear. Germline V gene data show CDR1 as MNHEY and CDR2 as SVGAGI. The CDR3 consists of 15 residues. V was pared by 1 base and J by 3 bases, with 13 bases between. The CDR3 protein is CASSYFPPGIYEQYF. The CDR3 coding sequence is TGTGCCAGCAGTTACTTTCCTCCGGGCATCTACGAGCAGTACTTC.

V gene TRBV5-6 combines with J gene TRBJ1-1, with D maybe TRBD1 (6 bases). The V gene's germline CDR1 is SGHDT and CDR2 YYEEEE. CDR3 size: 16 residues. V lost 6 bases and J lost 5, with 23 bases in between. CDR3 coding DNA: TGTGCCAGCACCCTGGGGGGGGCAGGGCGTATAACTGAAGCTTTCTTT. Translating gives CASTLGGAGRITEAFF. Full variable domain (rest looked up from reference TRBV5-6 and TRBJ1-1): DAGVTQSPTHLIKTRGQQVTLRCSPKSGHDTVSWYQQALGQGPQFIFQYYEEEERQRGNFPDRFSGHQFPNYSSELNVNALLLGDSALYLCASTLGGAGRITEAFFGQGTRLTVV.

The rearrangement joins TRBV19 to TRBJ2-1; 7 positions agree with TRBD2. After removal of 1 base from V and 2 bases from J, the junction contained 2 bases not matched to a gene. This CDR3 comprises 15 residues. Per germline, CDR1 LNHDA and CDR2 SQIVND (reference sequence). The CDR3 spells CASSIAGGTYNEQFF. CDR3 nucleotides: TGTGCCAGTAGTATAGCCGGGGGGACCTACAATGAGCAGTTCTTC.

This chain links TRBV6-5 with TRBJ2-2; TRBD1 aligns across 9 bases. This CDR3 region has 14 residues. V was pared by 7 bases and J by 5 bases, with 5 bases of the junction left unmatched. CDR1 and CDR2 (germline): MNHEY, SVGAGI. The CDR3 is CASTLTGGTGELFF. The CDR3 region has the DNA TGTGCCAGCACCCTGACAGGGGGGACCGGGGAGCTGTTTTTT.

The gene calls are TRBV10-3 and TRBJ1-1, with unresolved D. Germline lookup yields CDR1 ENHRY and CDR2 SYGVKD. The V end was cut by 0 bases, the J end by 6 bases, with 14 bases between. The CDR3 has 15 residues. The DNA of the CDR3 is TGTGCCATCAGTGAGTCCCGGACCGGGCCCCCTGAAGCTTTCTTT. This codes for CAISESRTGPPEAFF.

The CDR3: CASSSPRKLFF. The CDR3 region has the DNA TGTGCCAGCAGTTCCCCGAGGAAACTGTTTTTT. The chain couples TRBV28 to TRBJ1-4, with D unclear. This CDR3 has 11 amino acids. Germline V gene sequence: CDR1 MDHEN, CDR2 SYDVKM. V lost 4 bases, J lost 11 bases, and 8 bases lay in between. Full variable domain (rest looked up from reference TRBV28 and TRBJ1-4): DVKVTQSSRYLVKRTGEKVFLECVQDMDHENMFWYRQDPGLGLRLIYFSYDVKMKEKGDIPEGYSVSREKKERFSLILESASTNQTSMYLCASSSPRKLFFGSGTQLSVL.

The V and J genes are TRBV11-2 and TRBJ2-3; D is unresolved. CDR3 length: 15 amino acids. Germline CDR1 reads SGHAT; CDR2 reads FQNNGV. Trimming took off 2 bases at V and 0 bases at J, with 9 bases between the two ends. Written as DNA, the CDR3 is TGTGCCAGCAGCTTAATGCTGGGAAGCACAGATACGCAGTATTTT. Amino acids: CASSLMLGSTDTQYF.

The chain uses TRBV30 and TRBJ2-5, with D uncertain. The CDR3 runs to 11 residues. CDR1 is GTSNPN, CDR2 SVGIG, per germline (reference sequence). Trimming pared 4 bases from V and 0 bases from J, leaving 3 bases between. The CDR3 loop reads CAWNNQETQYF. Written as DNA, the CDR3 is TGTGCCTGGAATAACCAAGAGACCCAGTACTTC.

CDR3 sequence: CASTLRQSTYEQYF. CDR3 DNA sequence: TGTGCCAGCACCCTCCGTCAGTCCACCTACGAGCAGTACTTC. V gene TRBV28 combines with J gene TRBJ2-7; D is uncertain. This CDR3 region has 14 residues. Germline-derived CDR1 and CDR2 are MDHEN and SYDVKM. V was shortened by 7 bases and J by 2 bases, with 15 bases between the two germline ends.

The chain has TRBV19 and TRBJ1-1, with a possible D match to TRBD1 (6 bases). Trimming took off 10 bases at V and 3 bases at J, with 15 bases between the two ends. The germline V gene encodes CDR1 LNHDA and CDR2 SQIVND (reference sequence). The CDR3 has 13 residues. Here the CDR3 DNA reads TGTGCCACCCGGACGACAGGATACACTGAAGCTTTCTTT. It codes for CATRTTGYTEAFF.

The chain couples TRBV30 to TRBJ1-2; D not certain. CDR1 is GTSNPN, CDR2 SVGIG, per germline (reference sequence). The CDR3 extends over 12 amino acids. Trimming left V 3 bases short and J 1 base short, with 6 bases between. As DNA, the CDR3 is TGTGCCTGGAGAAGGGATAACTATGGCTACACCTTC. This codes for CAWRRDNYGYTF.

This clone was recorded once. CDR3 sequence reads: CASSSSLAGVGEQYF. As DNA, the CDR3 is TGTGCCAGCAGTTCAAGTCTAGCGGGAGTAGGGGAGCAGTACTTC. V and J are TRBV6-4 and TRBJ2-7, with 10 bases aligning to TRBD2. Germline loops: CDR1 MRHNA, CDR2 SNTAGT. The CDR3 is made up of 15 amino acids. The V and J ends lost 5 bases and 7 bases, in that order; junction bases with no gene match: 11.